Described below is a single TCR beta chain sequence and its context. Cohort 3 donors were reported recovered after two negative PCRs, clearance, or symptom resolution. This sample was included in a study of blood T cell repertoires in COVID-19. Sequenced by immunoSEQ multiplex PCR; TCRdb stores in-frame clones only, minus some. This table has about 260,000 clones, 86% appearing once. The CDR3 loop spans 16 amino acids. V gave up 0 bases and J gave up 4 bases, with 13 bases separating them. The specimen sequenced was PBMCs or T cells enriched from blood (not recorded which). V is TRBV23-1 and J is TRBJ1-5; D call uncertain. TRBV23-1 is designated an ORF whose function remains uncertain. The TCR comes from a woman aged 45-65 years who had recovered from COVID-19. Here the CDR3 reads CASSQSSPARNQPQHF. CDR3 DNA sequence: TGCGCCAGCAGTCAATCGAGCCCAGCTAGAAATCAGCCCCAGCATTTT.